The rows below give T cell receptor beta chains drawn from one sample of a study of blood T cell repertoires in COVID-19. Data came from immunoSEQ multiplex PCR; TCRdb stores just in-frame clones and leaves some out. The sample shows approximately 160,000 clones, about 86% of them seen only once. Sequenced input: PBMCs or T cells enriched from blood (not recorded which). Receptors originate from a woman aged 45-60 years in a cohort exposed to, infected with or recovered from COVID-19 (not recorded which). The CDR3 runs from the conserved cysteine through the conserved F or W. The order of the fields is J gene, clone size, D gene, V gene, CDR3 protein, CDR3 DNA. A D gene is named only where the DNA matches it firmly. Clone size is given for some rows only: seen once, a few or many times, or a class if the clone is expanded.

TRBJ2-3,few,TRBD2,TRBV11-2,CASSFSAGGMTDTQYF,TGTGCCAGCAGCTTTTCAGCGGGAGGGATGACAGATACGCAGTATTTT
TRBJ1-1,once,TRBD1,TRBV19,CASSPGQGAGTEAFF,TGTGCCAGTAGTCCGGGACAGGGGGCAGGGACTGAAGCTTTCTTT
TRBJ2-2,-,-,TRBV5-4,CASSGPTGKVLSGELFF,TGTGCCAGCAGCGGCCCTACAGGGAAAGTACTTTCCGGGGAGCTGTTTTTT
TRBJ2-7,-,TRBD1,TRBV4-2,CASSHTSGTGGNEQYF,TGTGCCAGCAGCCACACGTCCGGGACAGGGGGTAACGAGCAGTACTTC
TRBJ2-2,-,-,TRBV5-8,CASSLGRLDTGELFF,TGTGCCAGCAGCTTGGGGAGACTTGACACCGGGGAGCTGTTTTTT
TRBJ1-5,-,-,TRBV2,CASSEAALNQPQHF,TGTGCCAGCAGTGAAGCGGCCTTAAATCAGCCCCAGCATTTT
TRBJ2-4,-,-,TRBV5-1,CASSDGTDTRQYF,TGCGCCAGCAGCGACGGGACTGATACAAGGCAGTACTTC
TRBJ1-1,-,TRBD1,TRBV6-2/TRBV6-3,CASSDDRGRVVNTEAFF,TGTGCCAGCAGTGACGACAGGGGAAGAGTTGTGAACACTGAAGCTTTCTTT
TRBJ2-3,-,-,TRBV18,CASSPTNRETDTQYF,TGTGCCAGCTCACCAACTAACAGGGAAACAGATACGCAGTATTTT
TRBJ2-7,-,-,TRBV20-1,CSASGGDEQYF,TGCAGTGCTAGCGGAGGGGACGAGCAGTACTTC
TRBJ1-1,-,-,TRBV7-3,CASSPLSSGTEAFF,TGTGCCAGCAGCCCCCTTTCGTCGGGGACTGAAGCTTTCTTT
TRBJ2-7,-,TRBD2,TRBV7-3,CASSSSGGANEQYF,TGTGCCAGCAGCTCTAGCGGGGGGGCCAACGAGCAGTACTTC
TRBJ2-7,once,TRBD2,TRBV11-1,CASSHRTSGGEQYF,TGTGCCAGCAGCCACCGGACTAGCGGGGGCGAGCAGTACTTC
TRBJ1-3,-,TRBD1,TRBV18,CASSPNIQGSGNTIYF,TGTGCCAGCTCACCAAACATACAGGGGTCTGGAAACACCATATATTTT
TRBJ2-7,-,-,TRBV5-6,CASSTSPGEQYF,TGTGCCAGCAGCACAAGTCCCGGGGAGCAGTACTTC
TRBJ2-1,-,-,TRBV4-3,CASSQGPAATLNEQFF,TGCGCCAGCAGCCAAGGACCGGCGGCCACCCTCAATGAGCAGTTCTTC
TRBJ2-1,few,-,TRBV5-1,CASSDGLFEGNEQFF,TGCGCCAGCAGCGACGGACTATTCGAGGGGAATGAGCAGTTCTTC
TRBJ2-1,-,-,TRBV10-3,CAITPGEGYNEQFF,TGTGCCATCACCCCAGGGGAGGGTTACAATGAGCAGTTCTTC
TRBJ1-1,-,TRBD1,TRBV5-1,CASSQDRGRNTEAFF,TGCGCCAGCAGCCAAGACAGGGGGCGGAACACTGAAGCTTTCTTT
TRBJ2-1,-,TRBD2,TRBV27,CASSLTSGYNEQFF,TGTGCCAGCAGTTTGACTAGCGGGTACAATGAGCAGTTCTTC
TRBJ1-5,-,-,TRBV19,CASTQGSTSNQPQHF,TGTGCAAGTACCCAGGGATCAACCAGCAATCAGCCCCAGCATTTT
TRBJ2-7,-,-,TRBV5-1,CASSPEGSGGDGTSNYYEQYF,TGCGCCAGCAGCCCGGAGGGGTCAGGGGGCGACGGGACTAGCAATTACTACGAGCAGTACTTC
TRBJ2-7,-,TRBD2,TRBV11-2,CASSWGLAGNYEQYF,TGTGCCAGCAGCTGGGGACTAGCGGGGAACTACGAGCAGTACTTC
TRBJ2-3,-,-,TRBV2,CASSEQKFGDTQYF,TGTGCCAGCAGTGAACAGAAGTTTGGAGATACGCAGTATTTT
TRBJ2-5,-,-,TRBV3-1/TRBV3-2,CASSFRVRETQYF,TGTGCCAGCAGCTTCAGGGTGAGAGAGACCCAGTACTTC
TRBJ2-3,-,-,TRBV7-8,CASSQVQAGDTQYF,TGTGCCAGCAGCCAAGTCCAGGCGGGCGATACGCAGTATTTT
TRBJ1-3,-,-,TRBV6-6,CASSYPSGSSGNTIYF,TGTGCCAGCAGTTACCCAAGTGGGAGCTCTGGAAACACCATATATTTT
TRBJ2-1,-,TRBD2,TRBV5-1,CASSLTSGSTEQFF,TGCGCCAGCAGCTTAACTAGCGGGAGTACTGAGCAGTTCTTC
TRBJ2-3,-,-,TRBV5-1,CASSRAAGAWRESRTDTQYF,TGCGCCAGCAGCCGGGCTGCGGGGGCCTGGAGGGAGTCCAGGACAGATACGCAGTATTTT
TRBJ1-1,few,TRBD1,TRBV10-3,CAIRSGQGNTEAFF,TGTGCCATCAGATCGGGACAGGGGAACACTGAAGCTTTCTTT
TRBJ1-5,-,-,TRBV28,CASSSRQADRNQPQHF,TGTGCCAGCAGCTCGAGACAGGCGGATCGCAATCAGCCCCAGCATTTT
TRBJ2-7,-,TRBD2,TRBV13,CASSLMIQRGASSYEQYF,TGTGCCAGCAGCTTAATGATACAGCGGGGGGCAAGCTCCTACGAGCAGTACTTC
TRBJ2-1,-,-,TRBV29-1,CSVTWASDEQFF,TGCAGCGTAACATGGGCTAGCGATGAGCAGTTCTTC
TRBJ2-7,-,TRBD2,TRBV30,CAWSVQGLAGGPKYEQYF,TGTGCCTGGAGTGTACAAGGGCTAGCGGGAGGGCCAAAGTACGAGCAGTACTTC
TRBJ1-2,-,-,TRBV6-1,CASSEAVSGLIYGYTF,TGTGCCAGCAGTGAAGCGGTCAGCGGCCTCATCTATGGCTACACCTTC
TRBJ1-1,-,-,TRBV7-9,CASSGGQQLNTEAFF,TGTGCCAGCAGCGGAGGACAGCAACTGAACACTGAAGCTTTCTTT
TRBJ2-7,-,-,TRBV7-2,CASSPDARGRDEQYF,TGTGCCAGCAGCCCAGACGCTAGGGGAAGAGACGAGCAGTACTTC
TRBJ2-7,-,-,TRBV27,CASRDGSGYEQYF,TGTGCCAGCAGGGATGGCTCGGGCTACGAGCAGTACTTC
TRBJ1-6,-,-,TRBV6-5,CASSWQDNSPLHF,TGTGCCAGCAGTTGGCAAGATAATTCACCCCTCCACTTT
TRBJ2-1,-,-,TRBV3-1/TRBV3-2,CASSHPGTQQFF,TGTGCCAGCAGCCACCCCGGGACTCAACAGTTCTTC
TRBJ1-1,-,TRBD1,TRBV29-1,CSAVRTGDEAFF,TGCAGCGCCGTACGTACAGGGGACGAAGCTTTCTTT
TRBJ2-2,-,TRBD2,TRBV27,CASTKIAGGYTGELFF,TGTGCCAGCACCAAGATAGCGGGGGGGTACACCGGGGAGCTGTTTTTT
TRBJ1-5,-,-,TRBV15,CATSRDRGATNQPQHF,TGTGCCACCAGCAGAGATCGGGGGGCGACCAATCAGCCCCAGCATTTT
TRBJ2-2,few,-,TRBV6-6,CASSYFISRGELFF,TGTGCCAGCAGTTACTTTATTTCCCGCGGGGAGCTGTTTTTT
TRBJ2-5,-,TRBD2,TRBV18,CASSPRASGSGETQYF,TGTGCCAGCTCACCACGCGCTAGCGGGAGCGGTGAGACCCAGTACTTC
TRBJ1-2,-,-,TRBV30,CAWSALPTWNYGYTF,TGTGCCTGGAGTGCACTACCTACCTGGAACTATGGCTACACCTTC
TRBJ1-2,-,-,TRBV7-9,CASSLGGLDWYGYTF,TGTGCCAGCAGCTTAGGGGGGCTGGATTGGTATGGCTACACCTTC